This T cell receptor beta chain was recorded in a study of cytomegalovirus exposure and HLA in healthy donors. This table comes from immunoSEQ multiplex PCR, and its TCRdb copy is limited to in-frame clones, with some not included. The sample lists 80,000 to 100,000 clones, about 90% occurring once. V dropped 2 bases and J dropped 5; count of bases not matched to a gene: 10. The CDR3 totals 16 residues. CDR1 is SGHNT and CDR2 is YENEEA in the germline V gene. This clone was counted between two and nine times. The receptor's source is a man aged 18-30 years in good health and CMV-seropositive. The chain joins TRBV11-3 to TRBJ2-7; 9 bases match TRBD1. Sequencing was carried out using PBMCs. CDR3 in DNA: TGTGCCAGCAGCTTACCCGGCCGGGACAGGGTCAACGAGCAGTACTTC. Amino acid sequence: CASSLPGRDRVNEQYF.